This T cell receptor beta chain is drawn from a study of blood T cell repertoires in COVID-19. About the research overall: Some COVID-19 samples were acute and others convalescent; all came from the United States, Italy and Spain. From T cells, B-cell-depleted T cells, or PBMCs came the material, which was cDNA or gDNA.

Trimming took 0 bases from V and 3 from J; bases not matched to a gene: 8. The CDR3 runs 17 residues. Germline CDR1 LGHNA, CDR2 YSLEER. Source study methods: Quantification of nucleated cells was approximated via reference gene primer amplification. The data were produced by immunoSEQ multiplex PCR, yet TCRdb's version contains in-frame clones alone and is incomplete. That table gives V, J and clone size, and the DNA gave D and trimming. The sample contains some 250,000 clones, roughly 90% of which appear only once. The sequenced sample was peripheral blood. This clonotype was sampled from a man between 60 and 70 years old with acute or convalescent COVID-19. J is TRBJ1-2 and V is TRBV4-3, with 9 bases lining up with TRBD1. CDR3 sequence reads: CASSQDLRTGEDYGYTF. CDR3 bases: TGCGCCAGCAGCCAAGATCTGAGGACAGGGGAGGACTATGGCTACACCTTC.